These 20 T cell receptor beta chains came from one sample sequenced in a study of OX40 agonist ivuxolimab in advanced cancers. The protocol used for the library was the immunoSEQ multiplex PCR assay. TCRdb limited this immuneACCESS table to in-frame rearrangements with V and J called. A share of clones is missing; checked studies link under half to unresolved V genes, and the rest is unexplained. Recorded for this sample are under 95,000 clones; around 87% of them occurred a single time. The ten most abundant clones make up about 1.3% of the sample. The sequencing used CD4+ or CD8+ T cells sorted from blood, collected in a trial of the OX40 agonist ivuxolimab. The receptors stem from an adult with an advanced solid tumor such as melanoma, head and neck, liver or kidney cancer.

The V call is TRBV16, the J call TRBJ1-1, with a tentative D call TRBD1 (5 bases). The CDR3 runs 15 residues. From germline, CDR1 is KGHSY and CDR2 FQNENV. Trimming left V 2 bases short and J 1 base short, with 11 bases between. CDR3 nucleotides: TGTGCCAGCAGCCAAGTAGGGGTTTGGAACACTGAAGCTTTCTTT. Its protein product is CASSQVGVWNTEAFF.

The chain is built from TRBV6-6 and TRBJ2-7; 9 bases are shared with TRBD1. Germline-derived CDR1 and CDR2 are MNHNY and SVGAGI (reference sequence). The trim removed 4 bases at V and 4 bases at J, leaving 5 bases unmatched. This CDR3 has 14 residues. The CDR3 loop is CASSSTGGRYEQYF. Here the CDR3 DNA reads TGTGCCAGCAGTTCAACAGGGGGCAGGTACGAGCAGTACTTC.

In DNA, the CDR3 is TGTGCCAGCAGTGGGCAGGCCTACAATGAGCAGTTCTTC. This encodes CASSGQAYNEQFF. The chain combines TRBV14 with TRBJ2-1; D unclear. CDR3 length equals 13 residues. Germline CDR1 is SGHDN and CDR2 is FVKESK. The germline V and J ends were trimmed by 6 bases and 2 bases, with 8 bases remaining between them.

The rearrangement links TRBV7-2 to TRBJ2-7; a weak D match, TRBD1 (5 bases). This CDR3 spans 14 amino acids. V was shortened by 7 bases and J by 1 base, with 14 bases between the two germline ends. The germline V gene has CDR1 SGHTA and CDR2 FQGNSA. CDR3 sequence: CASTQGRSSYEQYF. The DNA for the CDR3 is TGTGCCAGCACCCAGGGCAGGTCGTCCTACGAGCAGTACTTC.

The V and J genes are TRBV11-2 and TRBJ2-1, with 10 nucleotides matching TRBD2. Looked up from germline, CDR1 is SGHAT and CDR2 is FQNNGV. This CDR3 comprises 16 residues. With 1 base clipped from V and 10 bases from J, the junction kept 10 bases outside the gene matches. DNA of the CDR3: TGTGCCAGCAGCTTAGTTAGCGGGAGGCCCACGAACGAGCAGTTCTTC. This translates into CASSLVSGRPTNEQFF.

This chain joins TRBV14 and TRBJ2-1; 12 bases align to TRBD2. V was pared by 3 bases and J by 8 bases, with 5 bases of the junction left unmatched. CDR1 is SGHDN and CDR2 is FVKESK in the germline V gene. The CDR3 is made up of 15 amino acids. The CDR3 DNA reads TGTGCCAGCAGCCACCTCCCTAGCGGGAGGGATGAGCAGTTCTTC. Encoded protein: CASSHLPSGRDEQFF.

This sequence joins TRBV19 and TRBJ1-1, with 7 bases lining up with TRBD1. Germline assignment: CDR1 LNHDA and CDR2 SQIVND (reference sequence). With V trimmed by 7 bases and J by 6 bases, 14 bases remained unmatched. The CDR3 has 15 residues. CDR3 residues: CASTQTGWETSEAFF. Here the CDR3 DNA reads TGTGCCAGTACCCAGACAGGGTGGGAGACCTCTGAAGCTTTCTTT.

V gene TRBV29-1 combines with J gene TRBJ2-1; TRBD2 is a possible D gene (5 bases). The CDR3 is made up of 13 amino acids. V was trimmed by 4 bases and J by 9 bases, leaving 16 bases between them. CDR1 and CDR2 from the germline V gene are SQVTM and ANQGSEA. The CDR3 DNA is TGCAGCGTTGGCCTAGCAGCCTCGGGTGAGCAGTTCTTC. Translation: CSVGLAASGEQFF.

The gene calls are TRBV9 and TRBJ2-2, with D tentatively TRBD1 (6 bases). The CDR3 is 15 residues long. V was shortened by 1 base and J by 6 bases, with 13 bases between the two germline ends. Germline V CDR1 and CDR2: SGDLS, YYNGEE. CDR3 amino acids: CASSVTVRGAGELFF. The DNA of the CDR3 is TGTGCCAGCAGCGTAACGGTCAGGGGCGCCGGGGAGCTGTTTTTT.

The CDR3 coding sequence is TGTGCCAGCACCGACCCGGGGAGAGGCAATCAGCCCCAGCATTTT. Encoded protein: CASTDPGRGNQPQHF. J is TRBJ1-5 and V is TRBV6-5; D not certain. Germline V gives CDR1 MNHEY, CDR2 SVGAGI. The CDR3 is made up of 15 amino acids. Trimming pared 7 bases from V and 2 bases from J, leaving 15 bases between.

The rearrangement links TRBV11-2 to TRBJ1-2; D is unresolved. This CDR3 has 12 residues. In germline, CDR1 is SGHAT, CDR2 FQNNGV. V lost 5 bases and J lost 8, with 12 bases in between. CDR3 bases: TGTGCCAGCAGCGAGACGGTTGGGGGCTACACCTTC. Translation gives CASSETVGGYTF.

V is TRBV19 and J is TRBJ1-5; a possible D gene is TRBD1 (6 bases). Deletions cut 6 bases from V and 4 bases from J, with 19 bases between. The CDR3 contains 16 residues. CDR1 LNHDA and CDR2 SQIVND come from the germline V gene (reference sequence). CDR3 sequence (DNA): TGTGCCAGTAGCCCTCTTGGGACAACAAGAAATCAGCCCCAGCATTTT. This translates into CASSPLGTTRNQPQHF.

The J gene is TRBJ1-6, the V gene TRBV28; D is undetermined. The germline V gene encodes CDR1 MDHEN and CDR2 SYDVKM. The CDR3 is made up of 12 amino acids. The germline V and J ends were trimmed by 3 bases and 13 bases, with 10 bases remaining between them. The CDR3 loop is CASSLRASPLHF. The CDR3 nucleotides read TGTGCCAGCAGTTTGAGGGCAAGCCCCCTCCACTTT.

For the CDR3, the DNA is TGTGCCAGCAGCGCGGACAGGGCAGGCGAGCAGTACTTC. This encodes CASSADRAGEQYF. This chain links TRBV11-3 with TRBJ2-7, with 8 positions matching TRBD1. Trimming removed 5 bases from V and 6 bases from J; junction bases left unmatched: 6. The length of the CDR3 is 13 residues. Germline CDR1 SGHNT, CDR2 YENEEA.

The V and J genes are TRBV28 and TRBJ2-3; perhaps TRBD1 as D (6 bases). Trimming left V 10 bases short and J 9 bases short, with 17 bases between. The CDR3 sequence is 12 residues long. Germline CDR1 and CDR2: MDHEN and SYDVKM. Here the CDR3 DNA reads TGTGCCACCCGCACCACAGGGCACACGCAGTATTTT. Protein product: CATRTTGHTQYF.

This clone has only one observation. V and J are TRBV5-1 and TRBJ2-1; TRBD1 or TRBD2 may be the D gene (5 bases each). The germline CDR1 and CDR2 sequences are SGHRS and YFSETQ. V was cut by 4 bases and J by 3 bases, with 14 bases left in between. The CDR3 totals 15 residues. This CDR3 reads CASSRLGRGYNEQFF. CDR3 DNA: TGCGCCAGCAGCCGGTTGGGACGGGGCTACAATGAGCAGTTCTTC. Filled out from reference TRBV5-1 and TRBJ2-1, the complete variable domain reads KAGVTQTPRYLIKTRGQQVTLSCSPISGHRSVSWYQQTPGQGLQFLFEYFSETQRNKGNFPGRFSGRQFSNSRSEMNVSTLELGDSALYLCASSRLGRGYNEQFFGPGTRLTVL.

The rearrangement joins TRBV2 to TRBJ1-3, with D tentatively TRBD1 (6 bases). The CDR3 spans 12 residues. Germline V lookup: CDR1 SNHLY, CDR2 FYNNEI. CDR3 coding DNA: TGTGGGGGGCGGATCTCTGGAAACACCATATATTTT. It yields the protein CGGRISGNTIYF.

In its sample, this clone was seen once. The V call is TRBV30, the J call TRBJ2-6; TRBD2 matches at 8 bases. Germline V gene sequence: CDR1 GTSNPN, CDR2 SVGIG (reference sequence). With 2 bases clipped from V and 1 base from J, the junction kept 1 base outside the gene matches. This CDR3 is 15 amino acids long. The CDR3 DNA sequence: TGTGCCTGGAGTCCGGGGGGGTCTGGGGCCAACGTCCTGACTTTC. Encoded protein: CAWSPGGSGANVLTF. Looking up the rest from reference TRBV30 and TRBJ2-6 gives the full variable domain: SQTIHQWPATLVQPVGSPLSLECTVEGTSNPNLYWYRQAAGRGLQLLFYSVGIGQISSEVPQNLSASRPQDRQFILSSKKLLLSDSGFYLCAWSPGGSGANVLTFGAGSRLTVL.

This sequence joins TRBV12-5 and TRBJ2-1; possibly TRBD1 or TRBD2 for D (5 bases each). CDR3 length: 17 amino acids. The V end lost 5 bases, the J end lost 5 bases, and 22 bases lay between the germline ends. Germline loops: CDR1 LGHNT, CDR2 FRNRAP. CDR3 bases: TGTGCTAGTGGTACAACCTGGGACGCCGCGTCAAACAATGAGCAGTTCTTC. Translating gives CASGTTWDAASNNEQFF.

The V call is TRBV10-3, the J call TRBJ1-1, with a possible D match to TRBD1 (6 bases). This CDR3 contains 12 residues. The germline gives CDR1 ENHRY, CDR2 SYGVKD. The V gene lost 0 bases and the J gene lost 8 bases, with 7 bases spanning the gap. CDR3: CAISESGTEAFF. CDR3 nucleotides: TGTGCCATCAGTGAGTCGGGGACAGAAGCTTTCTTT.